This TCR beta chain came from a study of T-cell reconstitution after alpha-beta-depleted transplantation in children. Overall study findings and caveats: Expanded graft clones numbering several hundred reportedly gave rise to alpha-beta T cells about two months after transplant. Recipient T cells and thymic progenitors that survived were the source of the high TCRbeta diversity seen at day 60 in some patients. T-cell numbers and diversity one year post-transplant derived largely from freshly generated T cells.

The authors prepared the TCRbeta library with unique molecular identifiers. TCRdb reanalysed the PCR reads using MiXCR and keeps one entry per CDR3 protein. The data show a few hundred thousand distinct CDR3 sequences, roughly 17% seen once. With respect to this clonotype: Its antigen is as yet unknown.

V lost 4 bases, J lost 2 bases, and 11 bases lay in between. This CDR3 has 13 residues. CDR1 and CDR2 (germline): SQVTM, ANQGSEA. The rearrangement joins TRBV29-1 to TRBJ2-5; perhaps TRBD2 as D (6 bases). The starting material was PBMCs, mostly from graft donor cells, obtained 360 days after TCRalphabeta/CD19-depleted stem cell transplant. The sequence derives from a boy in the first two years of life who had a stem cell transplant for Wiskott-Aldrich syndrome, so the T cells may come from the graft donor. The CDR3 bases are TGCAGCGTTGTTCCCGGGGGACAAGAGACCCAGTACTTC. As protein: CSVVPGGQETQYF.